This TCR beta chain was retrieved from a study of post-analysis software for immune sequencing data. Study-wide results and limits: Co-batched samples clustered tightly together by F measure. Higher frequency in patients than in controls was seen for about five TRBV segments, with TRBV5-6, TRBV5-1 and TRBV20-1 among them.

J was trimmed by 0 bases and V by 7 bases; bases with no gene match: 6. Germline V gene sequence: CDR1 LGHDT, CDR2 YNNKEL (reference sequence). This CDR3 spans 14 amino acids. On this clonotype: Its antigen is unknown.

Unique molecular identifiers were carried by the TCR beta cDNA libraries. A population of roughly 0.85 to 10 million T cells gave rise to a few hundred thousand cDNA molecules. TCRdb processed the PCR reads anew with MiXCR; each CDR3 protein has one entry. The table shows approximately 660,000 distinct CDR3 sequences, with around 64% occurring only once. The source of this sequence is a girl aged 2 to 9 with multiple sclerosis. Sequences were obtained from blood. The chain couples TRBV3-1 to TRBJ2-7; 7 nucleotides agree with TRBD1. This chain's CDR3 is CASTRDSYSYEQYF. The CDR3 nucleotides are TGTGCCAGCACTCGGGACAGCTACTCCTACGAGCAGTACTTC.